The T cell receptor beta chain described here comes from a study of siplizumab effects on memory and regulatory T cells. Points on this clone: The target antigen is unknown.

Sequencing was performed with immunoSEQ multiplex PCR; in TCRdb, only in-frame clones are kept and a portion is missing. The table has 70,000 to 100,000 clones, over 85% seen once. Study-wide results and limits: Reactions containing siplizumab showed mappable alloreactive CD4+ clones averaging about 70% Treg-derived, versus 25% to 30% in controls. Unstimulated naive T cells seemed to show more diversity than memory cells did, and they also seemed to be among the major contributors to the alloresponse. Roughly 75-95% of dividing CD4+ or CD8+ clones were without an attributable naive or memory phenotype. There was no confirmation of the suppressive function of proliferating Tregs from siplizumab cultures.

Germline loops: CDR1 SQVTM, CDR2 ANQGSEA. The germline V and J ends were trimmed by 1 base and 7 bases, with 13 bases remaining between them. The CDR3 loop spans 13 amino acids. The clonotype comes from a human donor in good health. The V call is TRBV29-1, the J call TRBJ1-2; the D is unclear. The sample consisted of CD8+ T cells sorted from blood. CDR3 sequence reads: CSVEGDWGGGYTF. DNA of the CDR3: TGCAGCGTTGAAGGCGATTGGGGTGGTGGCTACACCTTC. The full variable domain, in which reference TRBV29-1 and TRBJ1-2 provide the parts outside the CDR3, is SAVISQKPSRDICQRGTSLTIQCQVDSQVTMMFWYRQQPGQSLTLIATANQGSEATYESGFVIDKFPISRPNLTFSTLTVSNMSPEDSSIYLCSVEGDWGGGYTFGSGTRLTVV.